This T cell receptor (beta chain) was recorded in a study of cytomegalovirus exposure and HLA in healthy donors. Overall study: Unique TCR beta sequences numbering 95 million to 130 million came from about 179 million T cells in an earlier analysis. Study observations and caveats: Reports indicated that the classifier achieved high specificity and sensitivity in diagnosing cytomegalovirus status. The study put 150 to 200 TCR beta chains on its list as cytomegalovirus-associated.

A multiplex PCR was run with 60 Vbeta primers and 13 Jbeta primers. The assay was immunoSEQ multiplex PCR, and TCRdb's table has in-frame clones only and misses some. The data show fewer than 110,000 clones, around two thirds seen once. In regard to this clone: As yet, its antigen is unknown.

Sequenced: PBMCs. The sequence came from a woman in her thirties or forties in good health and CMV-seropositive.

The CDR3 bases are TGTGCCAGCAGCGCTAACGGACAGGGAGTTTCTGAAGCTTTCTTT. Amino acids: CASSANGQGVSEAFF. This chain connects TRBV7-9 to TRBJ1-1, with 8 bases identical to TRBD1. CDR1 and CDR2 (germline): SEHNR, FQNEAQ (reference sequence). The CDR3 length is 15 residues. V dropped 5 bases and J dropped 6; count of bases not matched to a gene: 11.